The 16 T cell receptor beta chains presented below share a single source sample, sequenced in a study of cytomegalovirus exposure and HLA in healthy donors. PCR used 60 Vbeta primers and 13 Jbeta primers. Assay: immunoSEQ multiplex PCR; the TCRdb copy retains only in-frame clones and omits some. The sample shows fewer than 250,000 clones, approximately 82% of them seen only once. The sequencing sample was made of PBMCs. The receptors were sampled from a man younger than 35 in good health and CMV-seronegative.

This clone was counted between two and nine times. V is TRBV18 and J is TRBJ1-2, with 7 bases aligning to TRBD1. V lost 3 bases and J lost 4; bases outside the gene matches: 17. Germline CDR1 and CDR2: KGHSH and LQKENI. The CDR3 contains 18 residues. The CDR3 loop reads CASSPPGVGQDPLYGYTF. Here the CDR3 DNA reads TGTGCCAGCTCACCCCCGGGGGTTGGACAGGACCCTCTCTATGGCTACACCTTC.

This sequence joins TRBV28 and TRBJ1-5; D is possibly TRBD1 (6 bases). Germline V lookup: CDR1 MDHEN, CDR2 SYDVKM. The CDR3 runs to 14 residues. Trimming pared 5 bases from V and 3 bases from J, leaving 11 bases between. The CDR3 region has the DNA TGTGCCAGCAGTGATGGACAGATCAATCAGCCCCAGCATTTT. It yields the protein CASSDGQINQPQHF.

CDR3 coding DNA: TGTGCCAGTAGTCCCGGGACAGCCTATGGCTACACCTTC. Amino acid sequence: CASSPGTAYGYTF. The chain is built from TRBV19 and TRBJ1-2; 7 nucleotides agree with TRBD1. J gave up 4 bases and V 5 bases, and 4 bases lay outside the gene matches. Per germline, CDR1 LNHDA and CDR2 SQIVND (reference sequence). The CDR3 loop spans 13 amino acids.

Only one count was recorded for this clone. The CDR3 reads CASSPRQAGDNEQFF. The DNA of the CDR3 is TGTGCCAGCAGCCCCCGGCAAGCGGGAGATAATGAGCAGTTCTTC. This chain links TRBV7-3 with TRBJ2-1; TRBD2 matches at 8 bases. Germline trimming cut 5 bases from V and 7 bases from J; bases unmatched to any gene: 10. Germline V gene sequence: CDR1 SGHTA, CDR2 FQGTGA. This CDR3 has 15 residues.

V usage is TRBV4-1 and J usage is TRBJ2-5; perhaps TRBD1 as D (5 bases). CDR3 length: 14 amino acids. Trimming shortened V by 3 bases and J by 0 bases, and 8 bases separated the two germline ends. The germline V gene has CDR1 MGHRA and CDR2 YSYEKL. The CDR3 nucleotides read TGCGCCAGCAGCCATGCAGGGTACCAAGAGACCCAGTACTTC. Translating it yields CASSHAGYQETQYF.

The V call is TRBV6-5, the J call TRBJ2-1; TRBD2 matches at 12 bases. The germline CDR1 and CDR2 sequences are MNHEY and SVGAGI. V lost 7 bases to trimming and J lost 4 bases; unmatched junction nucleotides: 5. The CDR3 consists of 15 residues. This CDR3 reads CASIDGTSGYNEQFF. The CDR3 DNA follows: TGTGCCAGCATCGATGGGACTAGCGGGTACAATGAGCAGTTCTTC.

The chain carries TRBV5-1 and TRBJ2-3; 13 nucleotides match TRBD2. The germline V gene has CDR1 SGHRS and CDR2 YFSETQ. Unmatched junction bases numbered 9, after V lost 2 bases and J lost 6 bases. This CDR3 region has 17 residues. CDR3 loop: CASSFFGTSGIRDTQYF. CDR3 DNA: TGCGCCAGCAGCTTTTTTGGGACTAGCGGGATTAGGGATACGCAGTATTTT.

CDR3 DNA: TGTGCCACCCAGTTTAGGTCCAGGGGGCACGAGCAGTACTTC. It codes for CATQFRSRGHEQYF. The rearrangement uses TRBV27 and TRBJ2-7; 8 positions match TRBD1. Looked up from germline, CDR1 is MNHEY and CDR2 is SMNVEV (reference sequence). The junction had 13 bases not matched to a gene; V was cut back by 10 bases and J by 5 bases. This CDR3 has 14 amino acids.

This chain connects TRBV5-4 to TRBJ2-5; D possibly corresponds to TRBD1 (5 bases). The germline V and J ends were trimmed by 4 bases and 0 bases, with 13 bases remaining between them. Looked up from germline, CDR1 is SGHNT and CDR2 is YYREEE (reference sequence). This CDR3 is 15 amino acids long. In nucleotides, the CDR3 is TGTGCCAGCAGCCAGGTAGGGGCGGACCAAGAGACCCAGTACTTC. Its translation is CASSQVGADQETQYF. Full variable domain (missing parts from reference TRBV5-4 and TRBJ2-5): ETGVTQSPTHLIKTRGQQVTLRCSSQSGHNTVSWYQQALGQGPQFIFQYYREEENGRGNFPPRFSGLQFPNYSSELNVNALELDDSALYLCASSQVGADQETQYFGPGTRLLVL.

The chain recombines TRBV15 with TRBJ1-1; no clear D. This CDR3 is 12 amino acids long. Germline values: CDR1 LNHNV, CDR2 YYDKDF (reference sequence). The V gene lost 0 bases and the J gene lost 5 bases, with 4 bases spanning the gap. CDR3 DNA: TGTGCCACCAGCAGAGATCGGACTGAAGCTTTCTTT. Translated: CATSRDRTEAFF.

The rearrangement joins TRBV7-3 to TRBJ2-3, with TRBD2 matching over 12 bases. V lost 3 bases, J lost 3 bases, and 7 bases stayed unmatched. Germline V lookup: CDR1 SGHTA, CDR2 FQGTGA. The length of the CDR3 is 17 residues. CDR3 coding DNA: TGTGCCAGCAGCTTCTCGGCTAGCGGGAGGGGGACAGATACGCAGTATTTT. Protein sequence: CASSFSASGRGTDTQYF.

The table lists this clone with a few counts. V is TRBV28 and J is TRBJ2-1; 8 bases fit TRBD1. The trim removed 6 bases at V and 0 bases at J, leaving 4 bases unmatched. Germline V CDR1 and CDR2: MDHEN, SYDVKM. The CDR3 covers 15 residues. The CDR3 DNA reads TGTGCCAGCAGCACAGGGGGTCACTCCTACAATGAGCAGTTCTTC. This codes for CASSTGGHSYNEQFF.

The chain links TRBV18 to TRBJ2-1; D is possibly TRBD1 (5 bases). Per the germline V gene, CDR1 is KGHSH and CDR2 is LQKENI. With 5 bases removed from V and 4 bases from J, the gap between germline ends came to 15 bases. The CDR3 has 15 residues. Written as DNA, the CDR3 is TGTGCCAGCTCATCTCTCCCAGGGTTTTACAATGAGCAGTTCTTC. This translates into CASSSLPGFYNEQFF.

This chain links TRBV18 with TRBJ2-1, with 10 nucleotides matching TRBD2. V shed 6 bases and J 3 bases; nucleotides not matched to a gene: 11. This CDR3 contains 17 residues. Germline loops: CDR1 KGHSH, CDR2 LQKENI. DNA of the CDR3: TGTGCCAGCTCTTTCCCTCGGCGGACTAGCGGCTACAATGAGCAGTTCTTC. It yields the protein CASSFPRRTSGYNEQFF.

The J gene is TRBJ2-7, the V gene TRBV6-1; maybe TRBD2 (5 bases). Trimming took 3 bases from V and 9 from J, leaving 12 bases between them. CDR1 and CDR2 (germline): MNHNS, SASEGT. This CDR3 spans 12 amino acids. The CDR3 DNA reads TGTGCCAGCAGTGAGTGGACTTACCCGCAGTACTTC. Its translation is CASSEWTYPQYF.

The J gene is TRBJ1-4, the V gene TRBV19, with TRBD1 identical over 7 bases. V gave up 6 bases and J gave up 5 bases; unmatched junction bases: 6. The CDR3 runs 14 residues. The germline V gene encodes CDR1 LNHDA and CDR2 SQIVND (reference sequence). Here the CDR3 reads CASSADRQNEKLFF. CDR3 DNA: TGTGCCAGTAGCGCGGACAGGCAGAATGAAAAACTGTTTTTT.